This is a list of T cell receptor beta chains from one sample in a study of human T cells and chemical hapten exposure. TCRdb itself ran the RACE reads through MiXCR, one entry per CDR3 protein. The sample has approximately 160,000 distinct CDR3 sequences; 25% to 35% are singletons. Source: whole blood, taken in connection with sensitization to the hapten diphenylcyclopropenone (DPC). These receptors were taken from a woman between 18 and 29 years old with alopecia areata. Some clones in this sample may be carry-over from other donors' samples. The CDR3 runs from the conserved cysteine through the conserved F or W. D genes are given only for firm matches. The size of a clone is reported for some rows only, either as once, few or many, or as a class for expanded clones.

J gene: TRBJ2-5
clone size: NA
V gene: TRBV2
D gene: TRBD2
CDR3 length: 12
CDR3 protein: CASGGGEETQYF
CDR3 DNA: TGTGCCAGCGGGGGGGGGGAAGAGACCCAGTACTTC

J gene: TRBJ1-2
clone size: NA
V gene: TRBV3-1
D gene: NA
CDR3 length: 12
CDR3 protein: CASSQVDRGYTF
CDR3 DNA: TGTGCCAGCAGCCAAGTGGACCGTGGCTACACCTTC

J gene: TRBJ2-1
clone size: NA
V gene: TRBV21-1
D gene: NA
CDR3 length: 18
CDR3 protein: CASNQRDRSSGRAPEQFF
CDR3 DNA: TGTGCCAGCAACCAACGGGACAGGTCTAGCGGGAGGGCCCCTGAGCAGTTCTTC

J gene: TRBJ2-3
clone size: NA
V gene: TRBV5-1
D gene: NA
CDR3 length: 15
CDR3 protein: CASSLAPGAGDTQYF
CDR3 DNA: TGCGCCAGCAGCTTGGCCCCGGGGGCCGGAGATACGCAGTATTTT

J gene: TRBJ1-1
clone size: NA
V gene: TRBV4-1
D gene: NA
CDR3 length: 14
CDR3 protein: CASSGRLMNTEAFF
CDR3 DNA: TGCGCCAGCAGTGGGCGCCTTATGAACACTGAAGCTTTCTTT

J gene: TRBJ1-5
clone size: few
V gene: TRBV10-3
D gene: NA
CDR3 length: 16
CDR3 protein: CAISESGGGSNQPQHF
CDR3 DNA: TGTGCCATCAGTGAGTCAGGGGGAGGGAGCAATCAGCCCCAGCATTTT

J gene: TRBJ2-7
clone size: NA
V gene: TRBV7-9
D gene: TRBD1
CDR3 length: 15
CDR3 protein: CASSDRRDRLYEQYF
CDR3 DNA: TGTGCCAGCAGCGATAGGAGGGACAGGTTGTACGAGCAGTACTTC

J gene: TRBJ2-7
clone size: many
V gene: TRBV11-2
D gene: NA
CDR3 length: 12
CDR3 protein: CASKGPNYEQYF
CDR3 DNA: TGTGCCAGCAAGGGGCCCAACTACGAGCAGTACTTC

J gene: TRBJ2-7
clone size: NA
V gene: TRBV10-3
D gene: NA
CDR3 length: 11
CDR3 protein: CAIKRGDEQYF
CDR3 DNA: TGTGCCATCAAACGGGGTGACGAGCAGTACTTC

J gene: TRBJ2-7
clone size: NA
V gene: TRBV7-8
D gene: NA
CDR3 length: 15
CDR3 protein: CASSLRVGFYAEQYF
CDR3 DNA: TGTGCCAGCAGCTTACGTGTGGGGTTTTACGCCGAGCAGTACTTC

J gene: TRBJ1-2
clone size: few
V gene: TRBV5-6
D gene: NA
CDR3 length: 16
CDR3 protein: CASGPNLRVRSNGYTF
CDR3 DNA: TGTGCCAGCGGCCCCAACCTCAGGGTTAGAAGCAATGGCTACACCTTC

J gene: TRBJ2-3
clone size: once
V gene: TRBV15
D gene: TRBD2
CDR3 length: 16
CDR3 protein: CATSRELAGNTDTQYF
CDR3 DNA: TGTGCCACCAGCAGAGAACTAGCGGGTAACACAGATACGCAGTATTTT

J gene: TRBJ1-3
clone size: medium-sized
V gene: TRBV2
D gene: NA
CDR3 length: 11
CDR3 protein: CASLSGNTIYF
CDR3 DNA: TGTGCCAGTCTTTCTGGAAACACCATATATTTT

J gene: TRBJ1-5
clone size: many
V gene: TRBV29-1
D gene: NA
CDR3 length: 12
CDR3 protein: CSVGGGNQPQHF
CDR3 DNA: TGCAGCGTTGGGGGGGGGAATCAGCCCCAGCATTTT

J gene: TRBJ2-7
clone size: few
V gene: TRBV27
D gene: NA
CDR3 length: 13
CDR3 protein: CASSLSAGYEQYF
CDR3 DNA: TGTGCCAGCAGTTTATCGGCGGGCTACGAGCAGTACTTC

J gene: TRBJ2-7
clone size: NA
V gene: TRBV3-1
D gene: TRBD2
CDR3 length: 16
CDR3 protein: CASSQELASGNYEQYF
CDR3 DNA: TGTGCCAGCAGCCAAGAGCTTGCTAGCGGGAACTACGAGCAGTACTTC

J gene: TRBJ1-3
clone size: NA
V gene: TRBV9
D gene: NA
CDR3 length: 15
CDR3 protein: CASSEGSQPGNTIYF
CDR3 DNA: TGTGCCAGCAGCGAAGGGTCGCAGCCCGGAAACACCATATATTTT

J gene: TRBJ2-7
clone size: NA
V gene: TRBV27
D gene: TRBD2
CDR3 length: 15
CDR3 protein: CASLDVAGGPYEQYF
CDR3 DNA: TGTGCCAGCCTGGACGTAGCGGGGGGCCCCTACGAGCAGTACTTC

J gene: TRBJ2-7
clone size: few
V gene: TRBV9
D gene: NA
CDR3 length: 16
CDR3 protein: CASSAPYPVTSYEQYF
CDR3 DNA: TGTGCCAGCAGCGCGCCTTACCCCGTTACCTCCTACGAGCAGTACTTC

J gene: TRBJ1-5
clone size: few
V gene: TRBV7-9
D gene: TRBD1
CDR3 length: 16
CDR3 protein: CASSHGTGISNQPQHF
CDR3 DNA: TGTGCCAGCAGTCACGGGACAGGTATTAGCAATCAGCCCCAGCATTTT

J gene: TRBJ1-6
clone size: NA
V gene: TRBV18
D gene: TRBD1
CDR3 length: 14
CDR3 protein: CASSPGQGNSPLHF
CDR3 DNA: TGTGCCAGCTCACCCGGACAGGGGAATTCACCCCTCCACTTT

J gene: TRBJ2-7
clone size: few
V gene: TRBV7-9
D gene: NA
CDR3 length: 12
CDR3 protein: CASSLWGNEQYF
CDR3 DNA: TGTGCCAGCAGCTTATGGGGGAACGAGCAGTACTTC

J gene: TRBJ2-7
clone size: NA
V gene: TRBV20-1
D gene: NA
CDR3 length: 14
CDR3 protein: CSGGPGGPSYEQYF
CDR3 DNA: TGCAGCGGGGGGCCGGGGGGCCCCTCCTACGAGCAGTACTTC

J gene: TRBJ2-2
clone size: few
V gene: TRBV10-3
D gene: NA
CDR3 length: 14
CDR3 protein: CAISERTLTGELFF
CDR3 DNA: TGTGCCATCAGTGAGCGGACTCTCACCGGGGAGCTGTTTTTT

J gene: TRBJ1-1
clone size: NA
V gene: TRBV12-3/TRBV12-4
D gene: NA
CDR3 length: 13
CDR3 protein: CASLGGAGLEAFF
CDR3 DNA: TGTGCCAGCTTGGGCGGGGCCGGGCTTGAAGCTTTCTTT

J gene: TRBJ2-5
clone size: NA
V gene: TRBV11-3
D gene: NA
CDR3 length: 16
CDR3 protein: CASSSRGRGRGETQYF
CDR3 DNA: TGTGCCAGCAGCTCTCGGGGAAGGGGGAGAGGGGAGACCCAGTACTTC

J gene: TRBJ1-2
clone size: few
V gene: TRBV15
D gene: NA
CDR3 length: 14
CDR3 protein: CATSRPFSNYGYTF
CDR3 DNA: TGTGCCACCAGCAGACCATTTTCTAACTATGGCTACACCTTC

J gene: TRBJ2-7
clone size: few
V gene: TRBV18
D gene: NA
CDR3 length: 14
CDR3 protein: CASAATAPRVEQYF
CDR3 DNA: TGTGCCAGCGCCGCGACTGCTCCCCGGGTCGAGCAGTACTTC

J gene: TRBJ2-1
clone size: many
V gene: TRBV4-1
D gene: TRBD2
CDR3 length: 14
CDR3 protein: CASSRLLGGNEQFF
CDR3 DNA: TGCGCCAGCAGCCGCTTACTGGGGGGGAATGAGCAGTTCTTC

J gene: TRBJ2-3
clone size: few
V gene: TRBV20-1
D gene: TRBD2
CDR3 length: 13
CDR3 protein: CSAIGRYSDTQYF
CDR3 DNA: TGCAGTGCTATCGGGAGGTATTCAGATACGCAGTATTTT

J gene: TRBJ2-3
clone size: NA
V gene: TRBV2
D gene: NA
CDR3 length: 12
CDR3 protein: CASLARVDTQYF
CDR3 DNA: TGTGCCAGCTTGGCTAGGGTAGATACGCAGTATTTT

J gene: TRBJ1-1
clone size: NA
V gene: TRBV29-1
D gene: NA
CDR3 length: 12
CDR3 protein: CSVAFGQGEAFF
CDR3 DNA: TGCAGCGTCGCTTTTGGGCAGGGTGAAGCTTTCTTT

J gene: TRBJ1-1
clone size: NA
V gene: TRBV5-1
D gene: NA
CDR3 length: 14
CDR3 protein: CASSLIGQWTEAFF
CDR3 DNA: TGCGCCAGCAGCTTGATCGGACAGTGGACTGAAGCTTTCTTT

J gene: TRBJ2-1
clone size: NA
V gene: TRBV27
D gene: TRBD2
CDR3 length: 16
CDR3 protein: CASRGLAESSYNEQFF
CDR3 DNA: TGTGCCAGCAGGGGCCTAGCGGAGAGCTCCTACAATGAGCAGTTCTTC

J gene: TRBJ1-2
clone size: NA
V gene: TRBV29-1
D gene: TRBD1
CDR3 length: 13
CDR3 protein: CSAEDRVNYGYTF
CDR3 DNA: TGCAGCGCCGAGGACAGGGTGAACTATGGCTACACCTTC

J gene: TRBJ2-3
clone size: few
V gene: TRBV10-3
D gene: TRBD2
CDR3 length: 14
CDR3 protein: CAISEGTTTDTQYF
CDR3 DNA: TGTGCCATCAGTGAGGGGACTACCACGGATACGCAGTATTTT

J gene: TRBJ1-6
clone size: few
V gene: TRBV27
D gene: TRBD1
CDR3 length: 14
CDR3 protein: CASRFDRGNSPLHF
CDR3 DNA: TGTGCCAGCAGATTCGACAGGGGTAATTCACCCCTCCACTTT

J gene: TRBJ2-1
clone size: few
V gene: TRBV11-1
D gene: NA
CDR3 length: 13
CDR3 protein: CASSLRGGLVQFF
CDR3 DNA: TGTGCCAGCAGCTTAAGGGGGGGGCTCGTGCAGTTCTTC

J gene: TRBJ1-1
clone size: NA
V gene: TRBV7-9
D gene: NA
CDR3 length: 11
CDR3 protein: CASSVGSEAFF
CDR3 DNA: TGTGCCAGCAGCGTGGGGTCTGAAGCTTTCTTT

J gene: TRBJ2-1
clone size: few
V gene: TRBV7-8
D gene: NA
CDR3 length: 13
CDR3 protein: CASSPDPREEQFF
CDR3 DNA: TGTGCCAGCAGTCCGGACCCCCGGGAGGAGCAGTTCTTC

J gene: TRBJ2-7
clone size: NA
V gene: TRBV4-1
D gene: NA
CDR3 length: 13
CDR3 protein: CASSQNRVYEQYF
CDR3 DNA: TGCGCCAGCAGCCAGAACAGGGTCTACGAGCAGTACTTC

J gene: TRBJ2-2
clone size: NA
V gene: TRBV29-1
D gene: NA
CDR3 length: 12
CDR3 protein: CSVRIDTGELFF
CDR3 DNA: TGCAGCGTTAGGATAGACACCGGGGAGCTGTTTTTT

J gene: TRBJ2-1
clone size: NA
V gene: TRBV7-2
D gene: NA
CDR3 length: 14
CDR3 protein: CASSLVPGVNEQFF
CDR3 DNA: TGTGCCAGCAGCCTAGTGCCAGGGGTCAATGAGCAGTTCTTC

J gene: TRBJ2-5
clone size: NA
V gene: TRBV25-1
D gene: NA
CDR3 length: 14
CDR3 protein: CASSSGGGRETQYF
CDR3 DNA: TGTGCCAGCAGTTCGGGTGGGGGTCGGGAGACCCAGTACTTC

J gene: TRBJ2-7
clone size: NA
V gene: TRBV20-1
D gene: NA
CDR3 length: 12
CDR3 protein: CSARIRDYEQYF
CDR3 DNA: TGCAGTGCTAGAATCCGGGACTACGAGCAGTACTTC

J gene: TRBJ2-4
clone size: NA
V gene: TRBV6-5
D gene: NA
CDR3 length: 13
CDR3 protein: CASSYSPFHIQYF
CDR3 DNA: TGTGCCAGCAGTTACTCCCCTTTTCACATTCAGTACTTC

J gene: TRBJ1-2
clone size: few
V gene: TRBV4-2
D gene: NA
CDR3 length: 13
CDR3 protein: CASSQETDYGYTF
CDR3 DNA: TGTGCCAGCAGCCAAGAGACAGACTATGGCTACACCTTC

J gene: TRBJ1-5
clone size: NA
V gene: TRBV12-3/TRBV12-4
D gene: NA
CDR3 length: 12
CDR3 protein: CASSPGLQPQHF
CDR3 DNA: TGTGCCAGCAGTCCGGGACTCCAGCCCCAGCATTTT

J gene: TRBJ2-7
clone size: few
V gene: TRBV9
D gene: NA
CDR3 length: 14
CDR3 protein: CASSVDEVDYEQYF
CDR3 DNA: TGTGCCAGCAGCGTAGATGAGGTGGACTACGAGCAGTACTTC

J gene: TRBJ2-1
clone size: few
V gene: TRBV10-2
D gene: NA
CDR3 length: 16
CDR3 protein: CASSPVESSSYNEQFF
CDR3 DNA: TGCGCCAGCAGCCCCGTCGAATCCAGCTCCTACAATGAGCAGTTCTTC

J gene: TRBJ2-5
clone size: NA
V gene: TRBV10-3
D gene: NA
CDR3 length: 13
CDR3 protein: CAISESSPGPQYF
CDR3 DNA: TGTGCCATCAGTGAGTCGTCCCCGGGGCCCCAGTACTTC

J gene: TRBJ2-7
clone size: NA
V gene: TRBV21-1
D gene: NA
CDR3 length: 14
CDR3 protein: CASSVRDSSYEQYF
CDR3 DNA: TGTGCCAGCAGCGTCCGGGACAGTTCCTACGAGCAGTACTTC

J gene: TRBJ2-7
clone size: few
V gene: TRBV4-3
D gene: TRBD1
CDR3 length: 13
CDR3 protein: CASSRDRGGEQYF
CDR3 DNA: TGCGCCAGCAGCCGGGACAGGGGGGGCGAGCAGTACTTC

J gene: TRBJ1-2
clone size: few
V gene: TRBV28
D gene: TRBD1
CDR3 length: 13
CDR3 protein: CASSLHTGGGYTF
CDR3 DNA: TGTGCCAGCAGTTTACACACAGGGGGAGGCTACACCTTC

J gene: TRBJ2-7
clone size: NA
V gene: TRBV5-5
D gene: NA
CDR3 length: 14
CDR3 protein: CASSEPALLREQYF
CDR3 DNA: TGTGCCAGCAGCGAACCGGCACTTCTACGGGAGCAGTACTTC